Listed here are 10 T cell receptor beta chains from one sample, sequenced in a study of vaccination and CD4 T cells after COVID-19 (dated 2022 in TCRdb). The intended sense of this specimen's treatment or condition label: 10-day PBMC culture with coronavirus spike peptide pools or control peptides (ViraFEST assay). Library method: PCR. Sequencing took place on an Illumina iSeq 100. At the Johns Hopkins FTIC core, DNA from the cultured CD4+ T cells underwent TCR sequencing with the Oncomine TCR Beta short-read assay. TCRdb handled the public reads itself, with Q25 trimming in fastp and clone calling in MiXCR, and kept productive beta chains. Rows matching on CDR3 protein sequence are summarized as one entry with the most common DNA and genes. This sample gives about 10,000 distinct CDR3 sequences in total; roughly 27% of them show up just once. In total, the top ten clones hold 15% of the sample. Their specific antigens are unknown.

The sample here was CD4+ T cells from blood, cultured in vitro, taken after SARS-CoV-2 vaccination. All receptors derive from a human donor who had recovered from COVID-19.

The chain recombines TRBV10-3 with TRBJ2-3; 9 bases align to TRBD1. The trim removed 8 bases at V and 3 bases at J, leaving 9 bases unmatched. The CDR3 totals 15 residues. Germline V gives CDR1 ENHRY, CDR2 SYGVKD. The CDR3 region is CAIETGGKGTDTQYF. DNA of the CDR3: TGTGCCATCGAAACAGGGGGCAAGGGGACAGATACGCAGTATTTT.

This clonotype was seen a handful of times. The CDR3 spells CASIQRVGPTEAFF. The CDR3 nucleotides are TGTGCCAGCATCCAAAGAGTGGGGCCCACTGAAGCTTTCTTT. This rearrangement joins TRBV7-2 to TRBJ1-1; maybe TRBD1 (5 bases). Looked up from germline, CDR1 is SGHTA and CDR2 is FQGNSA. CDR3 length equals 14 residues. The V end lost 7 bases, the J end lost 4 bases, and 16 bases lay between the germline ends.

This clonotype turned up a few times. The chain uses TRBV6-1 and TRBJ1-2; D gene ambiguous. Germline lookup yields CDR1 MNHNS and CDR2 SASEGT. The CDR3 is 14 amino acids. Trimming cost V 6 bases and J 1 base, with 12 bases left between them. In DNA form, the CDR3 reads TGTGCCAGCAGGCGGATGGTTATTAACTATGGCTACACCTTC. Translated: CASRRMVINYGYTF.

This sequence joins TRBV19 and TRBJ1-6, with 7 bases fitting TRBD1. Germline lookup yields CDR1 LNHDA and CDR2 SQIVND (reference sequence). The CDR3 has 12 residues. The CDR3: CATGDTNSPLHF. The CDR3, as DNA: TGTGCAACAGGGGATACGAATTCACCCCTCCACTTT.

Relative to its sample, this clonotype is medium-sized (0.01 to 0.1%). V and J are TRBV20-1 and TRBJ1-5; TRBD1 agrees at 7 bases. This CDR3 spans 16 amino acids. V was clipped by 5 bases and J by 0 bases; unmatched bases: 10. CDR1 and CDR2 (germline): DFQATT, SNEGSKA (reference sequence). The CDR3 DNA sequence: TGCAGTGCTGCCGGGACAGCGATTTATAGCAATCAGCCCCAGCATTTT. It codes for CSAAGTAIYSNQPQHF.

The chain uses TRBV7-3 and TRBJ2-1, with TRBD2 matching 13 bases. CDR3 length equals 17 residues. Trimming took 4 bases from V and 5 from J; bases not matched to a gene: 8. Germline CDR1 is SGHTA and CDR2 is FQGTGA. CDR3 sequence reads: CASSSGLAGNFNNEQFF. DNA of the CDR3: TGTGCCAGCAGCTCGGGACTAGCGGGAAATTTCAACAATGAGCAGTTCTTC. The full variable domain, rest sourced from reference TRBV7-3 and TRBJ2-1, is GAGVSQTPSNKVTEKGKYVELRCDPISGHTALYWYRQSLGQGPEFLIYFQGTGAADDSGLPNDRFFAVRPEGSVSTLKIQRTERGDSAVYLCASSSGLAGNFNNEQFFGPGTRLTVL.

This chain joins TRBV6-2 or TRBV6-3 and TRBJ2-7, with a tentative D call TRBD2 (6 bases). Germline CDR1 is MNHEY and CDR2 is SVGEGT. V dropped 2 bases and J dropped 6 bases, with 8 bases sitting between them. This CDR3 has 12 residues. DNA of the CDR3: TGTGCCAGCAGTTACCTGGGGGGCGAGCAGTACTTC. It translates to CASSYLGGEQYF.

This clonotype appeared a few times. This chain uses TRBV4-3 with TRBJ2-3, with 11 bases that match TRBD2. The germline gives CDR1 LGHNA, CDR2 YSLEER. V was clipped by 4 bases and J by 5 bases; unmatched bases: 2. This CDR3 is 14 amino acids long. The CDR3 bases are TGCGCCAGCAGCCGCGGACTAGCGGGAGATACGCAGTATTTT. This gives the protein CASSRGLAGDTQYF.

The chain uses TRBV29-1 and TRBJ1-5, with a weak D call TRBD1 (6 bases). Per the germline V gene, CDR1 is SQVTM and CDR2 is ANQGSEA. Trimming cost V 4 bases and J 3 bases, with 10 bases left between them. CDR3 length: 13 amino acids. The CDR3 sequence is CSVVGGPNQPQHF. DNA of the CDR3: TGCAGCGTTGTGGGGGGGCCCAATCAGCCCCAGCATTTT.

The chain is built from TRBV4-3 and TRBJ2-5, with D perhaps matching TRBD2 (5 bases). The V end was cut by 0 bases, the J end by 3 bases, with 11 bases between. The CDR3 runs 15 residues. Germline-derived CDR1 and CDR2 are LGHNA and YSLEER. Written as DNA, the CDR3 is TGCGCCAGCAGCCAAGATCCGGAGCGGAAAGAGACCCAGTACTTC. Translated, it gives CASSQDPERKETQYF.